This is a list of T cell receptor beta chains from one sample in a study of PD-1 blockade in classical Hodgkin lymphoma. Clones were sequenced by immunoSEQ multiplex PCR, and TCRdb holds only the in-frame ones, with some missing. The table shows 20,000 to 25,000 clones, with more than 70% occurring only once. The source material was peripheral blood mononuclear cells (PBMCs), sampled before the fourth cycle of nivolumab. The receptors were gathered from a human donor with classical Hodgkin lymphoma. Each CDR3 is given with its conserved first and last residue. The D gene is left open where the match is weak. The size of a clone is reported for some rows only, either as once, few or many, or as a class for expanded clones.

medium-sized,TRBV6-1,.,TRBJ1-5,CASNAGRNQPQHF,TGTGCCAGCAACGCGGGTCGCAATCAGCCCCAGCATTTT
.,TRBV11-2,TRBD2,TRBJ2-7,CASSSGLAGGYEQYF,TGTGCCAGCAGCTCGGGACTAGCGGGAGGCTACGAGCAGTACTTC
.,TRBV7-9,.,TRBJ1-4,CASSLGQGGEKLFF,TGTGCCAGCAGCCTGGGGCAGGGAGGCGAAAAACTGTTTTTT
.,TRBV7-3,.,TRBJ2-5,CASSVNRVETQYF,TGTGCCAGCAGCGTAAACAGGGTCGAGACCCAGTACTTC
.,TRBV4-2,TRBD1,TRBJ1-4,CASSRTGINEKLFF,TGTGCCAGCAGCCGGACAGGGATTAATGAAAAACTGTTTTTT
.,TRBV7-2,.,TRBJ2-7,CASSSIQYYEQYF,TGTGCCAGCAGCTCGATACAATACTACGAGCAGTACTTC
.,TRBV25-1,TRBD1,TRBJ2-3,CASSAFRGATGGVDTQYF,TGTGCCAGCAGTGCTTTCAGGGGCGCGACAGGGGGCGTCGATACGCAGTATTTT
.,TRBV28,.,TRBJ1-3,CASTPRGSGNTIYF,TGTGCCAGCACACCCCGGGGCTCTGGAAACACCATATATTTT
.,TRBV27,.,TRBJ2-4,CASSLTGTLLAKNIQYF,TGTGCCAGCAGCTTAACCGGGACCCTGCTAGCCAAAAACATTCAGTACTTC
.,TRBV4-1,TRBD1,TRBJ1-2,CASSPLGQVGHGYTF,TGCGCCAGCAGCCCGCTGGGACAGGTCGGGCATGGCTACACCTTC
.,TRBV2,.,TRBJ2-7,CASSRQGRLGPEQYF,TGTGCCAGCAGTCGCCAGGGGCGTCTCGGTCCAGAGCAGTACTTC
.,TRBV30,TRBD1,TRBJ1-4,CAWRTGGFSTNEKLFF,TGTGCCTGGCGGACAGGGGGCTTTTCGACTAATGAAAAACTGTTTTTT
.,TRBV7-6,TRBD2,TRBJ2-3,CASSLGTSGGPTTDTQYF,TGTGCCAGCAGCTTAGGGACTAGCGGGGGCCCGACCACAGATACGCAGTATTTT
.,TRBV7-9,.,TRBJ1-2,CASSSNPTGNYGYTF,TGTGCCAGCAGCTCCAACCCCACAGGGAACTATGGCTACACCTTC
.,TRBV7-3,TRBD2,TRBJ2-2,CASSSQREGLTTGELFF,TGTGCCAGCAGCAGCCAAAGGGAGGGCCTCACCACCGGGGAGCTGTTTTTT
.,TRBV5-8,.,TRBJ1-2,CASSLVTAGSYGYTF,TGTGCCAGCAGCTTGGTTACAGCCGGCAGCTATGGCTACACCTTC
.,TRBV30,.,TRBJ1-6,CAWSVVGPLHF,TGTGCCTGGAGTGTTGTCGGACCCCTCCACTTT
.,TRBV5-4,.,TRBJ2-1,CASSPKVQDNEQFF,TGTGCCAGCAGCCCGAAGGTTCAGGACAATGAGCAGTTCTTC
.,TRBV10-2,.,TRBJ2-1,CASSASGVEQFF,TGCGCCAGCAGTGCGAGTGGCGTTGAGCAGTTCTTC
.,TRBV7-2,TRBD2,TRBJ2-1,CASSLVGAGTFNEQFF,TGTGCCAGCAGCTTAGTGGGAGCGGGAACGTTCAATGAGCAGTTCTTC
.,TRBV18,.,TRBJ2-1,CASSPPIRDPLSGLWGNEQFF,TGTGCCAGCTCACCACCTATCCGAGACCCACTAAGCGGCCTATGGGGAAATGAGCAGTTCTTC
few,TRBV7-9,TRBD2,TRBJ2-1,CASSRTSGRAYNEQFF,TGTGCCAGCAGCAGGACTAGCGGGAGGGCCTACAATGAGCAGTTCTTC
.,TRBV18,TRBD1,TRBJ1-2,CASSQGQGRGYTF,TGTGCCAGCTCACAGGGACAGGGGAGAGGCTACACCTTC
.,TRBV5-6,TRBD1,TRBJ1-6,CASSLELAGGNSPLHF,TGTGCCAGCAGCTTGGAACTAGCAGGGGGTAATTCACCCCTCCACTTT
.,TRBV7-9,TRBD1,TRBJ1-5,CASSFGQGSNQPQHF,TGTGCCAGCAGCTTCGGACAGGGTAGCAATCAGCCCCAGCATTTT
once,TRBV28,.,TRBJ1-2,CASSPGTDYGYTF,TGTGCCAGCAGTCCTGGGACTGACTATGGCTACACCTTC
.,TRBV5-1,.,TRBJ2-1,CASSDGQALRNEQFF,TGCGCCAGCAGCGACGGCCAGGCCTTGAGGAATGAGCAGTTCTTC
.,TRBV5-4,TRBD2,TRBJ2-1,CASSLATSGGVEQFF,TGTGCCAGCAGCTTGGCGACTAGCGGGGGTGTTGAGCAGTTCTTC
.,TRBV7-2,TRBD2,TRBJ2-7,CASSQLAGGSYEQYF,TGTGCCAGCAGCCAACTAGCGGGAGGATCCTACGAGCAGTACTTC
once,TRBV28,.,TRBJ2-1,CASSFPLTRGEQFF,TGTGCCAGCAGTTTTCCCCTTACTAGAGGTGAGCAGTTCTTC
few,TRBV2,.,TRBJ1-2,CASSEYRNYGYTF,TGTGCCAGCAGTGAATACAGAAACTATGGCTACACCTTC
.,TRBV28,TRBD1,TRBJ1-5,CASSQGQGLGQPQHF,TGTGCCAGCAGTCAGGGACAGGGGCTGGGTCAGCCCCAGCATTTT
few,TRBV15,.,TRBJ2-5,CATSMTGKYQETQYF,TGTGCCACCAGCATGACGGGCAAGTACCAAGAGACCCAGTACTTC
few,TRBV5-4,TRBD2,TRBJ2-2,CASSLGGGATGELFF,TGTGCCAGCAGCTTGGGCGGGGGGGCGACCGGGGAGCTGTTTTTT
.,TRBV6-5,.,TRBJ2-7,CAISPTRGDRNEQYF,TGTGCCATCAGTCCGACGAGGGGCGATAGGAACGAGCAGTACTTC
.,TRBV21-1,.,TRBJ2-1,CASSRVRGADNEQFF,TGTGCCAGCAGCAGAGTGCGAGGGGCCGACAATGAGCAGTTCTTC
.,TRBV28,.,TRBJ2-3,CASSLRGGGGSTDTQYF,TGTGCCAGCAGTCTCAGGGGCGGGGGAGGTAGCACAGATACGCAGTATTTT
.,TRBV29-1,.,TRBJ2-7,CSVGGTNEQYF,TGCAGCGTTGGGGGGACGAACGAGCAGTACTTC
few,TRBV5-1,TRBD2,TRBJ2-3,CASSLSGTGGLSDTQYF,TGCGCCAGCAGCTTGTCGGGCACGGGGGGGCTTTCAGATACGCAGTATTTT
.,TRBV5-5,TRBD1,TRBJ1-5,CASSLIPGGGNQPQHF,TGTGCCAGCAGCTTGATCCCAGGGGGCGGCAATCAGCCCCAGCATTTT
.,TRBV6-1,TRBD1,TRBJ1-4,CASSVSRQGLEEKLFF,TGTGCCAGCAGTGTCTCCCGACAGGGTTTGGAAGAAAAACTGTTTTTT
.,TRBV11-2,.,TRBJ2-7,CASSLVVQGTLYEQYF,TGTGCCAGCAGCTTAGTGGTGCAGGGGACTTTGTACGAGCAGTACTTC
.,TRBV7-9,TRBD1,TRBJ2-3,CASSLGDRVGDTQYF,TGTGCCAGCAGCTTAGGGGACAGGGTAGGGGATACGCAGTATTTT
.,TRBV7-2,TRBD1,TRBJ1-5,CASSPVGTVSNQPQHF,TGTGCCAGCAGCCCCGTGGGGACAGTTAGCAATCAGCCCCAGCATTTT
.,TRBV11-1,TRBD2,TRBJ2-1,CASSPRTSGGYNEQFF,TGTGCCAGCAGCCCCAGGACTAGCGGGGGTTACAATGAGCAGTTCTTC
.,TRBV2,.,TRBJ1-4,CASSEWGAFNEKLFF,TGTGCCAGCAGTGAATGGGGGGCCTTTAATGAAAAACTGTTTTTT
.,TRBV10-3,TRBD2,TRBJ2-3,CAISGTSGTDTQYF,TGTGCCATCAGCGGGACTAGCGGCACAGATACGCAGTATTTT
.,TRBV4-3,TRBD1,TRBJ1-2,CASSQVQETGVGYTF,TGCGCCAGCAGCCAAGTTCAGGAGACAGGGGTTGGCTACACCTTC
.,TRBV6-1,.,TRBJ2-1,CASRTTHSLYNEQFF,TGTGCCAGCAGGACCACCCATTCCCTCTACAATGAGCAGTTCTTC
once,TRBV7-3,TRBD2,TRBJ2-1,CASSPQPGLVPNEQFF,TGTGCCAGCAGCCCTCAACCGGGACTAGTGCCCAATGAGCAGTTCTTC
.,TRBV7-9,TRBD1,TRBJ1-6,CASSLVDRGNSPLHF,TGTGCCAGCAGCTTAGTCGACAGGGGTAATTCACCCCTCCACTTT
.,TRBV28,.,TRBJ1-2,CASASRYGYTF,TGTGCCAGTGCGTCCCGGTATGGCTACACCTTC
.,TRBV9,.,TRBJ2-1,CASSVGVASVNEQFF,TGTGCCAGCAGCGTAGGGGTGGCGAGTGTGAATGAGCAGTTCTTC
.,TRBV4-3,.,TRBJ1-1,CASSTQGPNTEAFF,TGCGCCAGCAGCACTCAGGGCCCGAACACTGAAGCTTTCTTT
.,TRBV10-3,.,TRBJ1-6,CASTGILNSPLHF,TGTGCCTCTACCGGGATTCTAAATTCACCCCTCCACTTT
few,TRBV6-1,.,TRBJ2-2,CASRTRAGELFF,TGTGCCAGCAGGACTCGTGCCGGGGAGCTGTTTTTT
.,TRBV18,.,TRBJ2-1,CASSPRTHNEQFF,TGTGCCAGCTCACCACGGACACACAATGAGCAGTTCTTC
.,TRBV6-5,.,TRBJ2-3,CASRRDFTDTQYF,TGTGCCAGCAGGAGGGACTTCACAGATACGCAGTATTTT
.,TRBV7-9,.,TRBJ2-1,CASSRRESYNEQFF,TGTGCCAGCAGCAGGAGGGAATCCTACAATGAGCAGTTCTTC